A single T cell receptor beta chain is shown here with its context. Vbeta (60) and Jbeta (13) primers were used in the PCR. Data came from immunoSEQ multiplex PCR; TCRdb stores just in-frame clones and leaves some out. The profile covers 100,000 or so clones, with approximately 85% appearing a single time and under 5% taken by the ten largest. CDR1 is SGHRS, CDR2 YFSETQ, per germline. This CDR3 has 14 amino acids. Trimming removed 5 bases from V and 6 bases from J, with 15 bases in between. The data derive from a study of cytomegalovirus exposure and HLA in healthy donors. This chain links TRBV5-1 with TRBJ2-1; a possible D gene is TRBD1 (5 bases). This receptor was taken from a man aged 30-40 years in good health and CMV-seronegative. Sequenced: PBMCs. The CDR3 spells CASRLQDRSNEQFF. The CDR3 DNA reads as TGCGCCAGCAGACTACAGGACCGGTCCAATGAGCAGTTCTTC.